This TCR beta chain was sequenced during a study of naive and memory T cell subsets. This clonotype showed up many times. Its antigen is currently unknown. The beta constant-region primer was an equimolar mix of two oligonucleotides covering TRBC1 and TRBC2. Ligated cDNA was amplified by four rounds of PCR with nested alpha and beta constant-region primers and SP2. TCRdb ran MiXCR on the UMI-ligation and nested PCR reads and lists one entry per CDR3 protein. This sample yields 150,000 or so distinct CDR3 sequences, of which approximately 24% are seen a single time; 0.11% belongs to the top ten. Study outcomes and limitations: Diversity fell and Gini index rose from naive through CM, EM, EMRA. A clonotype means one alpha or beta sequence, not an alpha/beta pair. A few larger clonotypes appeared in naive repertoires, especially CD8, possibly memory cells re-expressing CD45RA.

This TCR was recovered from a human donor in good health. Sample: naive CD4+ T cells from blood.

This chain's CDR3 is CASSSAGGELFF. The CDR3 coding sequence is TGCGCCAGCAGCTCCGCCGGCGGGGAGCTGTTTTTT. The V and J genes are TRBV5-1 and TRBJ2-2, with D uncertain. The CDR3 consists of 12 residues. Germline loops: CDR1 SGHRS, CDR2 YFSETQ. With 3 bases removed from V and 7 bases from J, the gap between germline ends came to 7 bases.